This T cell receptor (beta chain) stems from a study of blood T cell repertoires in COVID-19. On the study more broadly: PBMCs, B-cell-depleted T cells, or T cells were the source of the cDNA or gDNA that made up the material.

CDR3 length: 15 amino acids. V lost 1 base to trimming and J lost 7 bases, with 12 bases between them. CDR1 is KGHDR and CDR2 is SFDVKD in the germline V gene. In the original processing: Researchers report that nucleated cell counts were estimated from reference gene primer amplification. Using immunoSEQ multiplex PCR, the repertoire was profiled, and TCRdb retains in-frame clones only, with some absent. That table supplies the V and J calls and clone size; D and trimming were determined from the DNA. This sample has about 210,000 clones; 92% occur once, and the top ten carry about 1.3%. The V call is TRBV24-1, the J call TRBJ2-2, with D perhaps matching TRBD1 (5 bases). Sequences were obtained from peripheral blood. This clonotype was sampled from a man aged 25 to 40 with acute or convalescent COVID-19. In nucleotides, the CDR3 is TGTGCCACCAGTGATTTAAAGGGGCAGGGCGGGGAGCTGTTTTTT. It codes for CATSDLKGQGGELFF.